The 7 T cell receptor beta chains in this list originate from one sample, sequenced in a study of T cell responses to AZD1222 COVID-19 vaccine (dated by TCRdb to the early 2020s). The time point label on this specimen signifies: about 28 days (+/-7) after the second vaccine dose. The receptor library was made with the immunoSEQ multiplex PCR assay. This immuneACCESS table, as held by TCRdb, lists in-frame sequences with V and J called but not all clones. Of the missing ones, under half trace to an unresolved V gene in checked studies; the others have no known cause. This sample holds about 81,000 clones; approximately 90% were observed only once. The top ten hold roughly 5% of the sample. Material: peripheral blood, obtained 28 days after the second AZD1222 dose. The receptors here all came from an adult who received the AZD1222 COVID-19 vaccine.

The genes are TRBV27 and TRBJ2-5; 11 bases match TRBD2. Germline V CDR1 and CDR2: MNHEY, SMNVEV (reference sequence). The CDR3 extends over 15 amino acids. Trimming cost V 6 bases and J 5 bases; bases outside gene matches: 8. DNA of the CDR3: TGTGCCAGCAGAGAACTAGCGGGGGAAGGGGAGACCCAGTACTTC. This gives the protein CASRELAGEGETQYF.

The chain carries TRBV27 and TRBJ2-2; D perhaps matches TRBD1 (6 bases). The CDR3 covers 15 residues. V lost 5 bases, J lost 2 bases, and 12 bases lay in between. CDR1 and CDR2 (germline): MNHEY, SMNVEV (reference sequence). CDR3 in amino acids: CASSIRTDNTGELFF. In DNA form, the CDR3 reads TGTGCCAGCAGTATTCGGACAGACAACACCGGGGAGCTGTTTTTT.

The chain has TRBV4-3 and TRBJ2-1; perhaps D is TRBD1 or TRBD2 (5 bases each). There are 13 residues in the CDR3. From germline, CDR1 is LGHNA and CDR2 YSLEER. V was shortened by 3 bases and J by 6 bases, with 9 bases between the two germline ends. CDR3 nucleotides: TGCGCCAGCAGCCAGGGGACGGTCAATGAGCAGTTCTTC. Its protein product is CASSQGTVNEQFF.

The chain employs TRBV6-5 and TRBJ1-1, with D possibly matching TRBD1 (5 bases). CDR1 and CDR2 (germline): MNHEY, SVGAGI. This CDR3 has 14 amino acids. Trimming stripped 2 bases from V and 4 bases from J, with 11 bases between. Written as DNA, the CDR3 is TGTGCCAGCAGTTACGGGGGACGGGGCACTGAAGCTTTCTTT. It specifies CASSYGGRGTEAFF.

The rearrangement joins TRBV5-1 to TRBJ2-2; 8 positions match TRBD2. Germline lookup yields CDR1 SGHRS and CDR2 YFSETQ. The CDR3 length is 16 residues. The V segment lost 0 bases and the J segment 4 bases; nucleotides outside the gene matches: 5. In DNA form, the CDR3 reads TGCGCCAGCAGCTTGGTCCGGGGGGGACCCACCGGGGAGCTGTTTTTT. Protein sequence: CASSLVRGGPTGELFF.

The chain couples TRBV6-2 or TRBV6-3 to TRBJ1-6; the D gene is possibly TRBD1 (6 bases). The V end lost 5 bases, the J end lost 6 bases, and 14 bases lay between the germline ends. The CDR3 runs to 15 residues. Germline V gives CDR1 MNHEY, CDR2 SVGEGT. As DNA, the CDR3 is TGTGCCAGCAGTGATACAGGGAAGGGTAATTCACCCCTCCACTTT. Translated: CASSDTGKGNSPLHF.

The chain couples TRBV6-5 to TRBJ1-2; D not certain. Trimming removed 2 bases from V and 7 bases from J, with 11 bases in between. Germline V gives CDR1 MNHEY, CDR2 SVGAGI. The CDR3 covers 13 residues. CDR3 in DNA: TGTGCCAGCAGTTACGAGAGGGTTAGTGGCTACACCTTC. Translating it yields CASSYERVSGYTF.